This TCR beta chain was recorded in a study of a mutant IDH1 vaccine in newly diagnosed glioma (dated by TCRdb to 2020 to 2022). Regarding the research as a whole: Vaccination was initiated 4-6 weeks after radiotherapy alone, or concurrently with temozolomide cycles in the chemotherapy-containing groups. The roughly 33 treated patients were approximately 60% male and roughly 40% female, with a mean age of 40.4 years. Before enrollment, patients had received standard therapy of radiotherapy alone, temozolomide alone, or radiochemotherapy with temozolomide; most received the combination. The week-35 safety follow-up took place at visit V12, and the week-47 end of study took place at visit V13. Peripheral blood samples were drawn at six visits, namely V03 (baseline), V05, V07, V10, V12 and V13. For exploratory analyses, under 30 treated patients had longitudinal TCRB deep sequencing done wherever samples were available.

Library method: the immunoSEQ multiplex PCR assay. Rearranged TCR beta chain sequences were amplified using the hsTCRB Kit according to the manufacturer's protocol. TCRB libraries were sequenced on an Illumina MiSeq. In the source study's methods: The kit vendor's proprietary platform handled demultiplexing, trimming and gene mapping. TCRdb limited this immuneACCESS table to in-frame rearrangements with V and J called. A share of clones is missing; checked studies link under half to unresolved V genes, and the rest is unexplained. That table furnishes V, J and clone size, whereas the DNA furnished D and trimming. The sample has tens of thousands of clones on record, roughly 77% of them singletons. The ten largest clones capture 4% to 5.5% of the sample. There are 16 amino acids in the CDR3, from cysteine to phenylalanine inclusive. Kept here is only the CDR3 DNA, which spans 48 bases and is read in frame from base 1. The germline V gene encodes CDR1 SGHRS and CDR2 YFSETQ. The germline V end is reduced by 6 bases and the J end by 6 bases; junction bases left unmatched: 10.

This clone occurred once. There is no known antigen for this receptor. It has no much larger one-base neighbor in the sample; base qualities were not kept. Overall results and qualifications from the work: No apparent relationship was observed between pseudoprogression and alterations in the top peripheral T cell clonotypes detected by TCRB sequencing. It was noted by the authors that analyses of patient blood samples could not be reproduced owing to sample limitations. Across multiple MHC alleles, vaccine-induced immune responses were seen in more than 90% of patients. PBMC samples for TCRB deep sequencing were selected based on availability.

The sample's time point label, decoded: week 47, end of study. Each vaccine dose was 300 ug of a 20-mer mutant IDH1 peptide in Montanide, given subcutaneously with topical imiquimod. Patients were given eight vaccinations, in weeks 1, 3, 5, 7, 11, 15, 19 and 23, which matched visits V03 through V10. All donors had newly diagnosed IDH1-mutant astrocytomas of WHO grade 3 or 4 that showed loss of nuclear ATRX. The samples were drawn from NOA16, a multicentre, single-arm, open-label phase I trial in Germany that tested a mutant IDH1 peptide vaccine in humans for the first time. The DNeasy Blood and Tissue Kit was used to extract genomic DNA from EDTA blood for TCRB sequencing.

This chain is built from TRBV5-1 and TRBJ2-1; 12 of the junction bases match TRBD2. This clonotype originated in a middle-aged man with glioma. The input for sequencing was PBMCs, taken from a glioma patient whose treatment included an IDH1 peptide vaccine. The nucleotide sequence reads TGCGCCAGCAATCGAGGGTCGGGACTAGCGGGCAATGAGCAGTTCTTC. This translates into CASNRGSGLAGNEQFF.